This T cell receptor beta chain is from a study of graft-versus-host responses after intestinal transplantation. For the study at large: Recipients across the board were started on anti-thymocyte globulin induction, then kept on tacrolimus and steroids for about three years.

Concerning this clone itself: Its antigen remains unidentified.

Study results and limitations: Early post-transplant declines in HvG were associated with peak levels of circulating GvH clones. Recipient marrow contained GvH clones, some of which appeared first in ileum or blood. Some patients had graft-donor T cell macrochimerism. In their allografts, the ratios of graft-versus-host to host-versus-graft T cell clones were high.

V shed 5 bases, J shed 2 bases, and the junction held 7 bases outside the gene matches. This CDR3 has 15 amino acids. Germline CDR1 MNHNY, CDR2 SVGAGI (reference sequence). The protocol was immunoSEQ multiplex PCR, while the TCRdb copy is restricted to in-frame clones and leaves out a portion. Seen here are about 86,000 clones, about 88% observed once, and the top ten hold around 0.3%. The V and J genes are TRBV6-6 and TRBJ1-2, with 8 bases lining up with TRBD1. The sequence was collected from a human donor who was the organ donor for an intestinal transplant. This specimen consisted of unstimulated CD4+ T cells sorted from spleen or lymph node cells, obtained before transplant. CDR3 nucleotide sequence: TGTGCCAGCAGTCTCTCCCAGGGGGCCAACTATGGCTACACCTTC. Protein sequence: CASSLSQGANYGYTF.